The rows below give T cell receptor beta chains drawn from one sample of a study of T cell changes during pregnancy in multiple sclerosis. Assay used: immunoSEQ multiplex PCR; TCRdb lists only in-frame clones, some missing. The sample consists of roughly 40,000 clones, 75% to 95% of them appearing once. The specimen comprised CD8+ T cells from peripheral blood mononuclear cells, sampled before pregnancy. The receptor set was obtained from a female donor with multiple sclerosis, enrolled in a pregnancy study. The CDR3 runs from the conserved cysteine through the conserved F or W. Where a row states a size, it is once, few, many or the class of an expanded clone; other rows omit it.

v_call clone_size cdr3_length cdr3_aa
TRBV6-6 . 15 CASTPRTVLADTQYF
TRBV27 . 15 CASIAGGPDYNEQFF
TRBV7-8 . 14 CASSPGGREETQYF
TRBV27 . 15 CASSLIAGGGVEQFF
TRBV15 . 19 CATSRNPLGLAGAKDEQYF
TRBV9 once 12 CASSVQGSGYTF
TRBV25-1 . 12 CASSTGAYEQYF
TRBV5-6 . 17 CASSLDGEGSSDYEQYF
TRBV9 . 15 CASSPRGGGSEKLFF
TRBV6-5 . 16 CASSYSNGRATDTQYF
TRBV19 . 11 CASSIGHEQYF
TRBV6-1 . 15 CASLGRTPNNQPQHF
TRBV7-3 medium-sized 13 CASSLRPGHEAFF
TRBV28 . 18 CASTNPAQVSRGANVLTF
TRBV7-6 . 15 CASSKTSGIYNEQFF
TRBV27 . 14 CASSPTPFTDTQYF
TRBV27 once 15 CASSWSAGSSYEQYF
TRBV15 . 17 CATSTDRLAGGSHEQYF
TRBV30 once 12 CAWSVLSYEQYF
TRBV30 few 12 CAWGLAYNEQFF
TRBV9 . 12 CASEGTYNEQFF
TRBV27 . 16 CASSLLAGGGTDTQYF
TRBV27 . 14 CASSLTGFTGELFF
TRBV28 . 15 CASSLFLVQAFKLFF
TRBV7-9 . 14 CASSPGVSTDTQYF
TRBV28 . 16 CASSSGQGFFEETQYF
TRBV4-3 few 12 CASSPGGAEQFF
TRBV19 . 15 CASSIVAGVADTQYF
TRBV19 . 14 CASSMAGGSYEQYF
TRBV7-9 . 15 CASTPDRLEEAEAFF
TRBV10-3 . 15 CAISESAGLAYEQYF
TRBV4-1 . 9 CASSPPLAF
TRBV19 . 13 CASTVRRNTEAFF
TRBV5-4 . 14 CASSLGGVGYEQYF
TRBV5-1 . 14 CASSLMTAQETQYF
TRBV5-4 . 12 CASSLEGGTMYF
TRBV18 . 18 CASSPDGTSESITYEQYF